This T cell receptor (beta chain) was captured in a study of shared clonotypes between healthy human individuals. Germline CDR1 is SGHRS and CDR2 is YFSETQ. Trimming shortened V by 0 bases and J by 0 bases, and 18 bases separated the two germline ends. The CDR3 loop spans 18 amino acids. Libraries were prepared by immunoSEQ multiplex PCR; TCRdb keeps only in-frame clonotypes and omits some of them. The table lists about 2.4 million clones, approximately 93% of them singletons. The chain uses TRBV5-1 and TRBJ2-5; the D gene is possibly TRBD1 (7 bases). This TCR was recovered from a man between 18 and 29 years old in good health. Some clones in this sample may be carry-over from other donors' samples. The sequenced material came from naive CD4+ T cells from PBMCs. Subset described: CD45RA+ positively selected. This CDR3 is CASSLDAGGIQYQETQYF. In nucleotides, the CDR3 is TGCGCCAGCAGCTTGGATGCAGGGGGGATCCAGTACCAAGAGACCCAGTACTTC.